This entry features one T cell receptor (beta chain) sequence. The antigen is unknown. This entry comes from a study of T-cell memory formation after mild COVID-19. Whole-study results and caveats: Most CD4+ clones that shrank were in CM and EM, while CD8+ ones turned up in EMRA.

The CDR3 is 16 amino acids. Germline V gene sequence: CDR1 SEHNR, CDR2 FQNEAQ (reference sequence). The J segment lost 4 bases and the V segment lost 1 base, leaving 8 bases of the junction unmatched. Via MiXCR, TCRdb re-called the 5' RACE reads, giving one row per CDR3 protein. The sample yields 550,000 to 600,000 distinct CDR3 sequences, approximately 21% seen once. The origin of this receptor is an adult woman who had mild COVID-19 (a few samples of this study predate the infection). Cell type and time point are not known. The chain is built from TRBV7-9 and TRBJ1-2; TRBD1 matches at 8 bases. Sample: PBMCs or a T cell subset sorted from them (not recorded which). The CDR3 coding sequence is TGTGCCAGCAGCTTAGGCCCAGGGGGCCGTGGCTATGGCTACACCTTC. Amino acids: CASSLGPGGRGYGYTF.